This section outlines one TCR beta chain sequence together with its context. The record originates from a study of blood T cell repertoires in COVID-19. Study at large: Some COVID-19 samples were acute and others convalescent; all came from the United States, Italy and Spain. Nucleic acid was either cDNA or gDNA, and it came from T cells, B-cell-depleted T cells, or PBMCs.

J lost 0 bases, V lost 3 bases, and 3 bases had no gene match. CDR3 length equals 16 residues. The germline gives CDR1 MNHNS, CDR2 SASEGT. In the original analysis: Amplification of reference gene primers provided the estimated nucleated cell counts. Profiling relied on immunoSEQ multiplex PCR, and the TCRdb table lists in-frame clones only, not all of them. For V, J and clone size, that table is used; D and trimming come from the DNA. The top ten clones hold under 13% of a sample with some 210,000 clones, approximately 86% of them seen once. The sample consisted of PBMCs or T cells enriched from blood (not recorded which). This sequence was found in a man aged 18 to 30 with acute COVID-19. V gene TRBV6-1 combines with J gene TRBJ2-3; TRBD2 agrees at 10 bases. This CDR3 reads CASSDPTSGSTDTQYF. CDR3 coding DNA: TGTGCCAGCAGTGACCCGACTAGCGGGAGCACAGATACGCAGTATTTT.